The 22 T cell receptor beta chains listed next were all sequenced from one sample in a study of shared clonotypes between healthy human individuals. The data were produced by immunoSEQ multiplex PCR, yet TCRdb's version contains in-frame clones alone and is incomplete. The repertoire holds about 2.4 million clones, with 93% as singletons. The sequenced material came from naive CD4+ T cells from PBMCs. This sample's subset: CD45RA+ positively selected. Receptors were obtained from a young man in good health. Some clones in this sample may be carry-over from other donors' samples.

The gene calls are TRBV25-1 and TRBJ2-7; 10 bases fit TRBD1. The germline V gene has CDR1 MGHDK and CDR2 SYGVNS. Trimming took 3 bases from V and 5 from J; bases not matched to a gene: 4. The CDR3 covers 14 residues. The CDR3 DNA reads TGTGCCAGCAGTGAGGGACAGGGGCTCCACGAGCAGTACTTC. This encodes CASSEGQGLHEQYF.

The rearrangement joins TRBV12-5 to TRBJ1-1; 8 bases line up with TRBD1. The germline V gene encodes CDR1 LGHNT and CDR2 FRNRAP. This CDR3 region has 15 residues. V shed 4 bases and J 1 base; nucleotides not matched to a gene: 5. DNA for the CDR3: TGTGCTAGTGGTTCTCCGACAGGGGAGAACACTGAAGCTTTCTTT. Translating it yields CASGSPTGENTEAFF.

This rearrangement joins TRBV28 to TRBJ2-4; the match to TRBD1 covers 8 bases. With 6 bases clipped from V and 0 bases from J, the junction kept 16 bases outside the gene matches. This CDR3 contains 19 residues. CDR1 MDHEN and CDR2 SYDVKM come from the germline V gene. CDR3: CASSPPGTGRRGAKNIQYF. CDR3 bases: TGTGCCAGCAGCCCGCCTGGGACAGGTAGGAGGGGAGCCAAAAACATTCAGTACTTC.

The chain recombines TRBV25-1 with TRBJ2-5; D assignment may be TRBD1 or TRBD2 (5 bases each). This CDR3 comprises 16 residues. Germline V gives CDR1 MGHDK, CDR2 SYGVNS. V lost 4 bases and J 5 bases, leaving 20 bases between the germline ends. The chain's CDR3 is CASSGPPGPRTETQYF. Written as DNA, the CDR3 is TGTGCCAGCAGTGGGCCACCGGGACCCCGGACGGAGACCCAGTACTTC.

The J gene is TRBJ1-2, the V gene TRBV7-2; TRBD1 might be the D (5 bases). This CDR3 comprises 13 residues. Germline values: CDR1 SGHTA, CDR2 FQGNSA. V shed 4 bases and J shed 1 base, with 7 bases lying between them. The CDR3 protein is CASSWTSNYGYTF. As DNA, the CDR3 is TGTGCCAGCAGCTGGACAAGTAACTATGGCTACACCTTC.

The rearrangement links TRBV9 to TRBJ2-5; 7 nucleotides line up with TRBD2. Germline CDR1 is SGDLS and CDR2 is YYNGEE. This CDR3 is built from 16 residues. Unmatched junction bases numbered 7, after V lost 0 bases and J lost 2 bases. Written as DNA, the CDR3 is TGTGCCAGCAGCGTAGGATCTAGCGGAGGACAAGAGACCCAGTACTTC. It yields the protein CASSVGSSGGQETQYF.

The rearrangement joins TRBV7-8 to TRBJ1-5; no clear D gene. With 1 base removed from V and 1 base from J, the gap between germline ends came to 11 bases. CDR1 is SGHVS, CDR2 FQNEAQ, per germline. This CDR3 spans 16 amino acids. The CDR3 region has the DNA TGTGCCAGCAGCTTAGTCTCCCAGCCCAGCAATCAGCCCCAGCATTTT. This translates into CASSLVSQPSNQPQHF.

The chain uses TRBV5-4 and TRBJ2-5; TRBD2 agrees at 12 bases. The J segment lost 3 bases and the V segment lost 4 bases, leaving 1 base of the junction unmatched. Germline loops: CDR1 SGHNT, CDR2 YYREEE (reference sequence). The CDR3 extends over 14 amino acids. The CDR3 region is CASSPSGREETQYF. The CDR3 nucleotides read TGTGCCAGCAGCCCTAGCGGGAGGGAAGAGACCCAGTACTTC.

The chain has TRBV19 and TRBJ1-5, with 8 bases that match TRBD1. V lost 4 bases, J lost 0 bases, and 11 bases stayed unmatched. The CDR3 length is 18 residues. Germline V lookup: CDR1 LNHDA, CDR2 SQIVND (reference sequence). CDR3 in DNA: TGTGCCAGTAGTAATGTGGGACAGGTCTATTATAGCAATCAGCCCCAGCATTTT. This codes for CASSNVGQVYYSNQPQHF. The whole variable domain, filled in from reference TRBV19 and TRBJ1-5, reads DGGITQSPKYLFRKEGQNVTLSCEQNLNHDAMYWYRQDPGQGLRLIYYSQIVNDFQKGDIAEGYSVSREKKESFPLTVTSAQKNPTAFYLCASSNVGQVYYSNQPQHFGDGTRLSIL.

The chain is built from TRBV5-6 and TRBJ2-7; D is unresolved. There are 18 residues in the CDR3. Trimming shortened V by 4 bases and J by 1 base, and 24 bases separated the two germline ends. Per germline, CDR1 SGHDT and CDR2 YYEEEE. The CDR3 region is CASSRYSRNRIFSYEQYF. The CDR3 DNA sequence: TGTGCCAGCAGCCGATATAGCCGTAACCGAATTTTTTCCTACGAGCAGTACTTC.

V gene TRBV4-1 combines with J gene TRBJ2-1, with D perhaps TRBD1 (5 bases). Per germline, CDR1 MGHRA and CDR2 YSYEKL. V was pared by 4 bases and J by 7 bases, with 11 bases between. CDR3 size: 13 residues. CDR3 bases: TGCGCCAGCAGCCCCAGGGCCGATAATGAGCAGTTCTTC. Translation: CASSPRADNEQFF.

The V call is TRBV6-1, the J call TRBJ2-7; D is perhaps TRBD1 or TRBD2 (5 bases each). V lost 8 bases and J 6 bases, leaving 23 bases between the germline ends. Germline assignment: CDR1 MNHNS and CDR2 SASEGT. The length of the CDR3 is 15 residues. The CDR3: CASAREGQAGREQYF. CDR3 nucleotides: TGTGCCAGCGCCAGAGAGGGGCAGGCGGGTCGCGAGCAGTACTTC.

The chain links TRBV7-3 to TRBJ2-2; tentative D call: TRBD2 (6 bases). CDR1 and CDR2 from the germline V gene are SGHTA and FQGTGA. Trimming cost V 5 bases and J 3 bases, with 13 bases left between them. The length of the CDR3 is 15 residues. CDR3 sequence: CASSVGGSDTGELFF. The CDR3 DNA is TGTGCCAGCAGCGTCGGAGGGTCGGACACCGGGGAGCTGTTTTTT.

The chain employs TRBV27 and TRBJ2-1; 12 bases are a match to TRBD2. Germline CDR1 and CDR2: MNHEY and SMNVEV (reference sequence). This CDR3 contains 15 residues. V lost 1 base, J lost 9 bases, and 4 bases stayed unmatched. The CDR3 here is CASSLFLAGGGEQFF. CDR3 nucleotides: TGTGCCAGCAGTTTATTCCTAGCGGGAGGGGGTGAGCAGTTCTTC.

This chain's CDR3 is CASSGGRASGAGANVLTF. CDR3 DNA: TGTGCCAGCTCAGGAGGCCGCGCTTCGGGGGCTGGGGCCAACGTCCTGACTTTC. The genes are TRBV28 and TRBJ2-6, with D possibly being TRBD2 (6 bases). The V and J ends lost 8 bases and 2 bases respectively, with 22 bases between them. CDR1 and CDR2 from the germline V gene are MDHEN and SYDVKM. The CDR3 is made up of 18 amino acids. The full variable domain, its missing parts supplied by reference TRBV28 and TRBJ2-6, is DVKVTQSSRYLVKRTGEKVFLECVQDMDHENMFWYRQDPGLGLRLIYFSYDVKMKEKGDIPEGYSVSREKKERFSLILESASTNQTSMYLCASSGGRASGAGANVLTFGAGSRLTVL.

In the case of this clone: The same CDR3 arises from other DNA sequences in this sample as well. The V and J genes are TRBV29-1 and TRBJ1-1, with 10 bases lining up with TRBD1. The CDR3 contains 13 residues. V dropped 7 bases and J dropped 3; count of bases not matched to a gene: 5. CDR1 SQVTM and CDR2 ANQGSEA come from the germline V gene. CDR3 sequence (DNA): TGCAGCGGAGGACAGGGGGGTGACACTGAAGCTTTCTTT. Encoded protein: CSGGQGGDTEAFF.

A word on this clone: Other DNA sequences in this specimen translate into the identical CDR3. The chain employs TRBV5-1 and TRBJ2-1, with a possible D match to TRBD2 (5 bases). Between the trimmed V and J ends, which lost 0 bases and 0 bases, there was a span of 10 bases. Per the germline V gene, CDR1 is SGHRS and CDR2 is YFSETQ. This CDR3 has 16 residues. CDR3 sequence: CASSLGGESSYNEQFF. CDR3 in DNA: TGCGCCAGCAGCTTGGGTGGGGAGAGCTCCTACAATGAGCAGTTCTTC.

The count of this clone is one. Written as DNA, the CDR3 is TGCGCCAGCGGAAGGGACAGAAACTATGGCTACACCTTC. This translates into CASGRDRNYGYTF. The V gene is TRBV4-1, the J gene TRBJ1-2; 7 bases match TRBD1. CDR3 length: 13 residues. Germline lookup yields CDR1 MGHRA and CDR2 YSYEKL. Trimming cost V 8 bases and J 2 bases; bases outside gene matches: 5.

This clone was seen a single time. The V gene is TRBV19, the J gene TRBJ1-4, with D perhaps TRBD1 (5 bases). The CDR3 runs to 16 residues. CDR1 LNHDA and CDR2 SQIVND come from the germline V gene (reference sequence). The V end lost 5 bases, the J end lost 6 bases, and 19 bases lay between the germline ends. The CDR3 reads CASSSRGVRDHEKLFF. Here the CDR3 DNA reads TGTGCCAGTAGTTCCCGTGGGGTCAGGGACCATGAAAAACTGTTTTTT.

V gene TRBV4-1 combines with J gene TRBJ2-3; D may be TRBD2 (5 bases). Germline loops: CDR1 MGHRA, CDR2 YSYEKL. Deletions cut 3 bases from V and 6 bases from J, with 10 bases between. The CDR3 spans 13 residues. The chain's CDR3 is CASSQSPGDTQYF. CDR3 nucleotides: TGCGCCAGCAGCCAGAGCCCGGGGGATACGCAGTATTTT.

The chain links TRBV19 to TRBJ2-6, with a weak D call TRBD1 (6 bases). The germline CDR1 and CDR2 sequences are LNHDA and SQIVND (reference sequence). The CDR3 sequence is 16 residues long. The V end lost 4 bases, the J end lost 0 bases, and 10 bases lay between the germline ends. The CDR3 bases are TGTGCCAGTAGTAACAGGGTCCTCTCTGGGGCCAACGTCCTGACTTTC. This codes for CASSNRVLSGANVLTF.

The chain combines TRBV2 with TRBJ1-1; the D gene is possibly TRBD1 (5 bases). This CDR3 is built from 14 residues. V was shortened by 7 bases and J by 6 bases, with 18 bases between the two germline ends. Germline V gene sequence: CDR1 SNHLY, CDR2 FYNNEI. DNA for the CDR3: TGTGCCAGCAAGGGACCCACTTATGGCGCTGAAGCTTTCTTT. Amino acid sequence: CASKGPTYGAEAFF.